Shown below are 27 T cell receptor beta chains from a single sample sequenced in a study of T cell changes during pregnancy in multiple sclerosis. Assay: immunoSEQ multiplex PCR; the TCRdb copy retains only in-frame clones and omits some. Among under 25,000 clones, about 90% were seen once, and the ten largest hold about 8%. The sample in question was CD8+ T cells from peripheral blood mononuclear cells, obtained after pregnancy. The receptors were gathered from a female donor with multiple sclerosis, enrolled in a pregnancy study.

V and J are TRBV2 and TRBJ1-1; 7 positions match TRBD1. The germline gives CDR1 SNHLY, CDR2 FYNNEI. The junction had 4 bases not matched to a gene; V was cut back by 0 bases and J by 3 bases. The CDR3 spans 15 residues. The CDR3 loop reads CASSEARTGYTEAFF. CDR3 coding DNA: TGTGCCAGCAGTGAAGCGCGGACAGGCTACACTGAAGCTTTCTTT.

The rearrangement links TRBV13 to TRBJ1-5; D perhaps matches TRBD1 (5 bases). The CDR3 covers 18 residues. Germline V CDR1 and CDR2: PRHDT, FYEKMQ (reference sequence). V lost 4 bases and J 4 bases, leaving 23 bases between the germline ends. CDR3 loop: CASSSTKDQTEINQPQHF. CDR3 DNA: TGTGCCAGCAGCTCCACAAAGGACCAGACAGAGATTAATCAGCCCCAGCATTTT. Looking up the rest from reference TRBV13 and TRBJ1-5 gives the full variable domain: AAGVIQSPRHLIKEKRETATLKCYPIPRHDTVYWYQQGPGQDPQFLISFYEKMQSDKGSIPDRFSAQQFSDYHSELNMSSLELGDSALYFCASSSTKDQTEINQPQHFGDGTRLSIL.

The rearrangement uses TRBV9 and TRBJ2-3, with 12 nucleotides matching TRBD2. CDR3 size: 19 residues. V shed 4 bases, J shed 2 bases, and the junction held 14 bases outside the gene matches. CDR1 and CDR2 (germline): SGDLS, YYNGEE. The CDR3 bases are TGTGCCAGCAGCAAGAGACTAGCGGGAGCCTCAGGCCCCACAGATACGCAGTATTTT. Its protein product is CASSKRLAGASGPTDTQYF.

The chain joins TRBV19 to TRBJ2-2; 9 positions match TRBD1. After removal of 2 bases from V and 5 bases from J, the junction contained 3 bases not matched to a gene. Germline V lookup: CDR1 LNHDA, CDR2 SQIVND (reference sequence). This CDR3 region has 15 residues. For the CDR3, the DNA is TGTGCCAGTAGTATAACGGGACAGGGAACCGGGGAGCTGTTTTTT. As protein: CASSITGQGTGELFF.

The V gene is TRBV7-8, the J gene TRBJ1-5, with 10 bases matching TRBD1. Germline V lookup: CDR1 SGHVS, CDR2 FQNEAQ. This CDR3 comprises 13 residues. The V segment lost 7 bases and the J segment 5 bases; nucleotides outside the gene matches: 2. The CDR3 sequence is CASTGQGDQPQHF. The CDR3 DNA sequence: TGTGCCAGCACCGGACAGGGGGATCAGCCCCAGCATTTT.

The chain links TRBV4-3 to TRBJ1-4; D gene ambiguous. In germline, CDR1 is LGHNA, CDR2 YSLEER. The CDR3 sequence is 16 residues long. The V end was cut by 1 base, the J end by 0 bases, with 9 bases between. CDR3 sequence (DNA): TGCGCCAGCAGCCAAGTTGCCGGTGCAACTAATGAAAAACTGTTTTTT. Encoded protein: CASSQVAGATNEKLFF.

The table lists this clone with a few counts. The rearrangement joins TRBV4-1 to TRBJ2-1; 10 positions match TRBD1. This CDR3 has 16 amino acids. Germline trimming cut 2 bases from V and 4 bases from J; bases unmatched to any gene: 5. Germline V CDR1 and CDR2: MGHRA, YSYEKL. The chain's CDR3 is CASSQWEGQGYNEQFF. The CDR3 bases are TGCGCCAGCAGCCAATGGGAGGGACAGGGGTACAATGAGCAGTTCTTC.

The chain employs TRBV6-6 and TRBJ2-5, with 9 bases aligning to TRBD2. The V and J ends lost 5 bases and 4 bases, in that order; junction bases with no gene match: 11. Germline V gene data show CDR1 as MNHNY and CDR2 as SVGAGI (reference sequence). The CDR3 covers 16 residues. The CDR3 loop reads CASSPVVAGARETQYF. The CDR3 nucleotides read TGTGCCAGCAGTCCCGTGGTAGCGGGAGCAAGAGAGACCCAGTACTTC.

V and J are TRBV14 and TRBJ2-1; 7 nucleotides align to TRBD2. CDR1 is SGHDN and CDR2 is FVKESK in the germline V gene. After removal of 0 bases from V and 4 bases from J, the junction contained 9 bases not matched to a gene. This CDR3 is built from 17 residues. The CDR3 protein is CASSQDKVLAAYNEQFF. The DNA of the CDR3 is TGTGCCAGCAGCCAAGATAAGGTTCTAGCGGCATACAATGAGCAGTTCTTC.

The V and J genes are TRBV11-2 and TRBJ2-3; weak D call: TRBD2 (5 bases). The CDR3 consists of 17 residues. Germline V gives CDR1 SGHAT, CDR2 FQNNGV. Trimming removed 2 bases from V and 2 bases from J, with 17 bases in between. The CDR3 sequence: CASSLNRFWENTDTQYF. DNA for the CDR3: TGTGCCAGCAGCTTAAATAGGTTTTGGGAGAACACAGATACGCAGTATTTT.

This rearrangement joins TRBV27 to TRBJ2-3, with 8 bases that match TRBD2. Trimming cost V 10 bases and J 5 bases; bases outside gene matches: 11. This CDR3 region has 14 residues. CDR1 MNHEY and CDR2 SMNVEV come from the germline V gene (reference sequence). For the CDR3, the DNA is TGTGCCACCTCCCCCGGGACTAGGGGAGATACGCAGTATTTT. Its protein product is CATSPGTRGDTQYF.

This chain connects TRBV28 to TRBJ2-1; tentative D call: TRBD2 (6 bases). Germline-derived CDR1 and CDR2 are MDHEN and SYDVKM. V was cut by 7 bases and J by 6 bases, with 13 bases left in between. This CDR3 contains 13 residues. CDR3 in DNA: TGTGCCAGCACTGGGGGGTGGGGCAATGAGCAGTTCTTC. Translation gives CASTGGWGNEQFF.

This chain joins TRBV28 and TRBJ2-1; 7 bases are a match to TRBD1. The germline V gene encodes CDR1 MDHEN and CDR2 SYDVKM. The CDR3 is made up of 16 amino acids. Unmatched junction bases numbered 6, after V lost 3 bases and J lost 1 base. The CDR3 coding sequence is TGTGCCAGCAGTTTGGAGACAGGGATTTCCTACAATGAGCAGTTCTTC. It codes for CASSLETGISYNEQFF.

This clone was seen a single time. The chain uses TRBV30 and TRBJ2-6; D is undetermined. The germline V gene has CDR1 GTSNPN and CDR2 SVGIG (reference sequence). V was shortened by 0 bases and J by 0 bases, with 6 bases between the two germline ends. This CDR3 spans 15 amino acids. In DNA form, the CDR3 reads TGTGCCTGGAGTGTACCTAGCTCTGGGGCCAACGTCCTGACTTTC. Translating it yields CAWSVPSSGANVLTF.

As DNA, the CDR3 is TGTGCCAGCAGCTTGGTAGGCGGCTCCTACGAGCAGTACTTC. It yields the protein CASSLVGGSYEQYF. The rearrangement links TRBV5-5 to TRBJ2-7; D gene ambiguous. The CDR3 loop spans 14 amino acids. Germline V gene sequence: CDR1 SGHKS, CDR2 YYEKEE (reference sequence). Between the trimmed V and J ends, which lost 0 bases and 0 bases, there was a span of 7 bases.

The rearrangement joins TRBV27 to TRBJ1-2; 7 bases match TRBD1. CDR3 length: 12 residues. Germline CDR1 reads MNHEY; CDR2 reads SMNVEV (reference sequence). V lost 2 bases to trimming and J lost 7 bases; unmatched junction nucleotides: 1. In DNA, the CDR3 is TGTGCCAGCAGTTTAGACAGGGTTGGCTACACCTTC. Translated: CASSLDRVGYTF.

This chain connects TRBV7-9 to TRBJ2-2; TRBD2 agrees at 11 bases. This CDR3 contains 17 residues. Germline loops: CDR1 SEHNR, CDR2 FQNEAQ (reference sequence). V shed 7 bases, J shed 5 bases, and the junction held 12 bases outside the gene matches. The CDR3 coding sequence is TGTGCCAGCACCCGAGTACTAGCGGGAGTAAAAACCGGGGAGCTGTTTTTT. This codes for CASTRVLAGVKTGELFF.

The rearrangement joins TRBV14 to TRBJ2-1; 13 positions agree with TRBD2. J lost 3 bases, V lost 4 bases, and 15 bases had no gene match. This CDR3 region has 20 residues. Germline lookup yields CDR1 SGHDN and CDR2 FVKESK. The CDR3 DNA reads as TGTGCCAGCAGCCTATTCCCCGGACTAGCGGGAGCAACCAACTACAATGAGCAGTTCTTC. Encoded protein: CASSLFPGLAGATNYNEQFF.

This clone was counted once. CDR3 DNA sequence: TGTGCCAGCAGCTTAGAGGACTTCACAGATACGCAGTATTTT. Translation gives CASSLEDFTDTQYF. This chain uses TRBV7-9 with TRBJ2-3, with D perhaps matching TRBD2 (5 bases). The germline V gene has CDR1 SEHNR and CDR2 FQNEAQ (reference sequence). This CDR3 has 14 residues. V shed 1 base and J shed 2 bases, with 7 bases lying between them. Complete variable domain (other parts from reference TRBV7-9 and TRBJ2-3): DTGVSQNPRHKITKRGQNVTFRCDPISEHNRLYWYRQTLGQGPEFLTYFQNEAQLEKSRLLSDRFSAERPKGSFSTLEIQRTEQGDSAMYLCASSLEDFTDTQYFGPGTRLTVL.

The chain is built from TRBV27 and TRBJ2-5; possibly TRBD2 for D (6 bases). The CDR3 is made up of 15 amino acids. V lost 4 bases to trimming and J lost 2 bases, with 14 bases between them. In germline, CDR1 is MNHEY, CDR2 SMNVEV (reference sequence). CDR3 in DNA: TGTGCCAGCAGTTCTTTTGGAGGGAGGCAAGAGACCCAGTACTTC. Translation: CASSSFGGRQETQYF.

The V and J genes are TRBV5-1 and TRBJ2-7; TRBD1 matches at 9 bases. CDR3 size: 15 residues. The germline CDR1 and CDR2 sequences are SGHRS and YFSETQ. Losses at the gene ends were 1 base for V and 6 bases for J; bases not matched to a gene: 8. The CDR3 DNA is TGCGCCAGCAGCTTGACGGGGACAGGGTCGGGCGAGCAGTACTTC. Translating it yields CASSLTGTGSGEQYF. Variable domain in full (rest from reference TRBV5-1 and TRBJ2-7): KAGVTQTPRYLIKTRGQQVTLSCSPISGHRSVSWYQQTPGQGLQFLFEYFSETQRNKGNFPGRFSGRQFSNSRSEMNVSTLELGDSALYLCASSLTGTGSGEQYFGPGTRLTVT.

This chain joins TRBV18 and TRBJ1-3; a weak D match, TRBD1 (6 bases). CDR3 length: 15 amino acids. The germline V gene encodes CDR1 KGHSH and CDR2 LQKENI. Deletions cut 2 bases from V and 2 bases from J, with 10 bases between. CDR3: CASSPTGGTGNTIYF. The CDR3 bases are TGTGCCAGCTCACCAACGGGGGGCACTGGAAACACCATATATTTT.

A single count supports this clone. The rearrangement links TRBV27 to TRBJ2-7; D may be TRBD2 (6 bases). This CDR3 is 12 amino acids long. Per the germline V gene, CDR1 is MNHEY and CDR2 is SMNVEV (reference sequence). V lost 3 bases to trimming and J lost 3 bases, with 6 bases between them. The CDR3 reads CASSLGGYEQYF. The CDR3 DNA reads TGTGCCAGCAGTTTGGGGGGCTACGAGCAGTACTTC.

CDR3 loop: CASSVVGRGRNIQYF. CDR3 DNA: TGTGCCAGCAGCGTAGTGGGCAGAGGGAGAAACATTCAGTACTTC. The chain recombines TRBV9 with TRBJ2-4; D is perhaps TRBD2 (5 bases). Trimming shortened V by 0 bases and J by 6 bases, and 13 bases separated the two germline ends. CDR1 SGDLS and CDR2 YYNGEE come from the germline V gene. The CDR3 contains 15 residues.

The rearrangement joins TRBV4-1 to TRBJ1-1; weak D call: TRBD1 (6 bases). The V end lost 2 bases, the J end lost 4 bases, and 11 bases lay between the germline ends. CDR3 length equals 14 residues. The germline V gene has CDR1 MGHRA and CDR2 YSYEKL. CDR3 loop: CASSQWAGATEAFF. CDR3 nucleotides: TGCGCCAGCAGCCAATGGGCAGGGGCCACTGAAGCTTTCTTT.

The rearrangement links TRBV27 to TRBJ1-1, with TRBD1 matching over 7 bases. CDR3 length equals 14 residues. After removal of 5 bases from V and 5 bases from J, the junction contained 8 bases not matched to a gene. The V gene's germline CDR1 is MNHEY and CDR2 SMNVEV (reference sequence). This CDR3 is CASSPQGVGTEAFF. The CDR3 DNA is TGTGCCAGCAGTCCCCAGGGGGTAGGGACTGAAGCTTTCTTT.

The chain is built from TRBV5-1 and TRBJ2-5; D may be TRBD2 (6 bases). The CDR3 covers 17 residues. V gave up 2 bases and J gave up 5 bases, with 22 bases separating them. The germline gives CDR1 SGHRS, CDR2 YFSETQ. The CDR3 DNA reads as TGCGCCAGCAGCTTACGTCCCGGGACTGTGCGATGGGAGACCCAGTACTTC. Translation: CASSLRPGTVRWETQYF.